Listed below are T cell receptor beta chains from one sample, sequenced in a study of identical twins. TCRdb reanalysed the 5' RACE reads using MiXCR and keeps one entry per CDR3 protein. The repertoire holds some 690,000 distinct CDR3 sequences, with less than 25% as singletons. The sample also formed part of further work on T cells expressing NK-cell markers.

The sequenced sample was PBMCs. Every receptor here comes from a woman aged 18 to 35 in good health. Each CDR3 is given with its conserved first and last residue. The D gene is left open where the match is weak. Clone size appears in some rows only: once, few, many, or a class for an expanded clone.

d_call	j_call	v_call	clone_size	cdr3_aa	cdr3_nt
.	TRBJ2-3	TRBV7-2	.	CASSSGSRARDTQYF	TGTGCCAGCAGCTCGGGATCTCGGGCCCGAGATACGCAGTATTTT
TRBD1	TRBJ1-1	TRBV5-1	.	CASSPQGVSGLTEAFF	TGCGCCAGCAGCCCGCAGGGGGTTTCGGGACTCACTGAAGCTTTCTTT
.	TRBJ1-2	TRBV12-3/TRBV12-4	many	CASRVTGVYGYTF	TGTGCCAGCAGGGTCACAGGTGTTTATGGCTACACCTTC
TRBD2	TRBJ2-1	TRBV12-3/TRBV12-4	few	CASSLLAGGQFF	TGTGCCAGCAGTTTATTAGCGGGCGGACAGTTCTTC
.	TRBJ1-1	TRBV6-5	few	CASTPDPGCAFF	TGTGCCAGCACGCCGGATCCAGGGTGTGCTTTCTTT
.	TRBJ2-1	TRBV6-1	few	CASSKDSGSYNEQFF	TGTGCCAGCAGCAAGGACAGCGGCTCCTACAATGAGCAGTTCTTC
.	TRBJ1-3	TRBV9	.	CASSGARNTIYF	TGTGCCAGCAGCGGCGCCCGGAACACCATATATTTT
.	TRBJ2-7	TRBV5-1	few	CASSPGREGYEQYF	TGCGCCAGCAGTCCCGGACGAGAGGGCTACGAGCAGTACTTC
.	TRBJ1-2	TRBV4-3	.	CASSQGTNRGGYTF	TGCGCCAGCAGCCAAGGGACTAATCGGGGGGGCTACACCTTC
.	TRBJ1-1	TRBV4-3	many	CASSQAPGYTEAFF	TGCGCCAGCAGCCAAGCTCCGGGTTACACTGAAGCTTTCTTT
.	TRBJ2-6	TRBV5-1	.	CASSLVLAGANVLTF	TGCGCCAGCAGCTTGGTTTTAGCGGGGGCCAACGTCCTGACTTTC
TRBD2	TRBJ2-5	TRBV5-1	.	CASSWRLAGTYQETQYF	TGCGCCAGCAGCTGGAGACTAGCGGGGACGTACCAAGAGACCCAGTACTTC
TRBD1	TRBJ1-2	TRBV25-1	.	CASSEDRGNYTF	TGTGCCAGCAGTGAAGACAGGGGGAACTACACCTTC
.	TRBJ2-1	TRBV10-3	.	CAISPGNSYNEQFF	TGTGCCATCAGTCCCGGGAACTCCTACAATGAGCAGTTCTTC
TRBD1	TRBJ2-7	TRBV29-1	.	CSVTGGTSSYEQYF	TGCAGCGTAACAGGGGGCACGAGCTCCTACGAGCAGTACTTC
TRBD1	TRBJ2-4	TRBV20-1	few	CSLGTVVPKNIQYF	TGCAGCCTGGGGACAGTGGTTCCCAAAAACATTCAGTACTTC
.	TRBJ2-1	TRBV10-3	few	CAITRSNEQFF	TGTGCCATCACCCGCTCCAATGAGCAGTTCTTC
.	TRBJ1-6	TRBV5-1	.	CASSLGVRNSPLHF	TGCGCCAGCAGCTTGGGGGTTAGAAATTCACCCCTCCACTTT
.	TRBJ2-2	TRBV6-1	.	CASSSRNILGVGELFF	TGTGCCAGCAGCTCCCGAAATATTCTCGGCGTCGGGGAGCTGTTTTTT
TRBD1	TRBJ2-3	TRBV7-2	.	CASTRGRTGTDTQYF	TGTGCCAGCACCAGAGGGCGGACAGGGACAGATACGCAGTATTTT
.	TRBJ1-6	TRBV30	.	CAWSSNSPLHF	TGTGCCTGGAGTTCGAATTCACCCCTCCACTTT
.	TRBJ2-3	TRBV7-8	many	CASSHLDPTSTDTQYF	TGTGCCAGCAGCCACCTGGACCCCACTAGCACAGATACGCAGTATTTT
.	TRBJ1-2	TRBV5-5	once	CASSFDSVNYGYTF	TGTGCCAGCAGCTTCGACAGCGTTAACTATGGCTACACCTTC
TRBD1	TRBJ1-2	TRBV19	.	CASSFSVLTGGYTF	TGTGCCAGTAGTTTCTCCGTCTTGACAGGGGGCTACACCTTC
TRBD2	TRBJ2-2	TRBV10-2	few	CASTVAGGHAGELFF	TGCGCCAGCACCGTAGCGGGGGGGCATGCCGGGGAGCTGTTTTTT
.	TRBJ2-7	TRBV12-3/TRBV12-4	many	CASSPTDVLSYEQYF	TGTGCCAGCAGTCCGACGGACGTCCTCTCCTACGAGCAGTACTTC
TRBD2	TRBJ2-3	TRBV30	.	CAWSASGRNTQYF	TGTGCCTGGTCCGCTAGCGGGAGAAATACGCAGTATTTT
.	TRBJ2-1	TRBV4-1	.	CASSQTRGSYNEQFF	TGCGCCAGCAGCCAAACTAGAGGCTCCTACAATGAGCAGTTCTTC